Below, 8 T cell receptor beta chains from the same sample are listed, as sequenced in a study of blood T cells in healthy people across ages. The second PCR ran roughly 6 to 11 cycles with a sample-barcoded 5' primer and J-beta primers. TCRdb analysed the 5' RACE reads with MiXCR anew, one entry per CDR3 protein. The sample contains more than 650,000 distinct CDR3 sequences, more than 25% of which appear only once. This sample was also put to use in a study of T cells of mothers and their children.

The sequencing input was blood. The receptors derive from a boy aged 5-17 years in good health.

The table lists this clonotype with a few counts. V is TRBV7-9 and J is TRBJ1-2, with TRBD1 as a possible D gene (5 bases). The CDR3 contains 12 residues. V lost 9 bases, J lost 7 bases, and 15 bases lay in between. Per the germline V gene, CDR1 is SEHNR and CDR2 is FQNEAQ (reference sequence). The chain's CDR3 is CASHGGSRGYTF. The DNA of the CDR3 is TGTGCCAGTCACGGGGGATCTCGTGGCTACACCTTC.

V and J are TRBV19 and TRBJ2-5, with D maybe TRBD1 (6 bases). CDR3 size: 13 residues. Germline CDR1 is LNHDA and CDR2 is SQIVND (reference sequence). V was pared by 7 bases and J by 4 bases, with 13 bases between. The CDR3, as DNA: TGTGCCAGTAAGAATACAGGGAGAGAGACCCAGTACTTC. This translates into CASKNTGRETQYF.

V and J are TRBV12-3 or TRBV12-4 and TRBJ2-5; 9 bases fit TRBD1. The CDR3 covers 13 residues. Germline trimming cut 9 bases from V and 10 bases from J; bases unmatched to any gene: 12. The CDR3 DNA sequence: TGTGCCAGTGCCCCGGGACAGGGATCTGACCAGTACTTC. Translated, it gives CASAPGQGSDQYF.

The V gene is TRBV28, the J gene TRBJ2-7, with a possible D match to TRBD1 (5 bases). The CDR3 runs to 13 residues. Trimming took 6 bases from V and 3 from J, leaving 12 bases between them. Germline loops: CDR1 MDHEN, CDR2 SYDVKM. The DNA for the CDR3 is TGTGCCAGCAGAGGGCAGGACAACTACGAGCAGTACTTC. Its translation is CASRGQDNYEQYF.

This clonotype was counted a few times. This sequence joins TRBV7-8 and TRBJ1-2, with D possibly matching TRBD1 (5 bases). V shed 1 base and J shed 6 bases, with 24 bases lying between them. The length of the CDR3 is 18 residues. Germline values: CDR1 SGHVS, CDR2 FQNEAQ. CDR3 sequence: CASSLGVDRKRRPDGYTF. In nucleotides, the CDR3 is TGTGCCAGCAGCTTAGGGGTAGACAGAAAAAGGCGCCCGGATGGCTACACCTTC.

This clonotype was seen a handful of times. This chain joins TRBV19 and TRBJ2-5, with D perhaps TRBD1 (6 bases). From germline, CDR1 is LNHDA and CDR2 SQIVND (reference sequence). The CDR3 has 14 residues. Trimming left V 3 bases short and J 2 bases short, with 10 bases between. CDR3 region: CASSMAGEQETQYF. The CDR3, as DNA: TGTGCCAGTAGTATGGCAGGGGAGCAAGAGACCCAGTACTTC.

This chain uses TRBV28 with TRBJ1-1, with no clear D. The germline gives CDR1 MDHEN, CDR2 SYDVKM. V lost 8 bases to trimming and J lost 10 bases, with 11 bases between them. CDR3 size: 10 residues. CDR3 sequence reads: CASQKEVAFF. The CDR3 nucleotides read TGTGCCAGCCAAAAGGAGGTAGCTTTCTTT.

This clonotype was seen only a few times. The genes are TRBV29-1 and TRBJ1-2; a weak D match, TRBD1 (5 bases). CDR3 size: 13 residues. With 4 bases removed from V and 0 bases from J, the gap between germline ends came to 9 bases. Germline CDR1 reads SQVTM; CDR2 reads ANQGSEA. The CDR3 DNA sequence: TGCAGCGTTGTAGACAGTTCTAACTATGGCTACACCTTC. It encodes CSVVDSSNYGYTF.